This T cell receptor beta chain stems from a study of cytomegalovirus exposure and HLA in healthy donors. PCR used 60 Vbeta primers and 13 Jbeta primers. The protocol was immunoSEQ multiplex PCR, while the TCRdb copy is restricted to in-frame clones and leaves out a portion. The sample shows about 150,000 clones, 65% to 85% of them seen only once. Study-level points and caveats: Later on, analysis showed that most CMV-associated TCR beta chains appeared to be HLA-restricted.

This clone was seen only once. Its antigen is currently unknown. CDR3 length equals 15 residues. The germline V gene encodes CDR1 SGHTA and CDR2 FQGNSA. Trimming removed 2 bases from V and 5 bases from J; junction bases left unmatched: 7. This TCR was recovered from a male donor in good health and CMV-seronegative. This chain joins TRBV7-2 and TRBJ2-7, with TRBD2 matching 9 bases. Sequenced sample: PBMCs. CDR3 sequence reads: CASSLWGGRANEQYF. The DNA of the CDR3 is TGTGCCAGCAGCTTATGGGGCGGGAGGGCCAACGAGCAGTACTTC.